These 15 T cell receptor beta chains came from one sample sequenced in a study of cytomegalovirus exposure and HLA in healthy donors. The PCR employed 60 Vbeta primers together with 13 Jbeta primers. The assay was immunoSEQ multiplex PCR, and TCRdb's table has in-frame clones only and misses some. The repertoire consists of around 130,000 clones, with roughly 71% occurring once and the leading ten covering nearly 3%. Source material: PBMCs. All receptors derive from a woman in her thirties or forties in good health and CMV-seropositive.

V is TRBV6-5 and J is TRBJ2-2; 8 bases line up with TRBD1. CDR1 and CDR2 from the germline V gene are MNHEY and SVGAGI. Trimming at V came to 7 bases and at J to 6 bases, leaving 7 bases not matched to a gene. The CDR3 is made up of 14 amino acids. The CDR3 DNA reads as TGTGCCAGCAACGGACAGGGCCCGGCCGGGGAGCTGTTTTTT. It translates to CASNGQGPAGELFF.

The V gene is TRBV19, the J gene TRBJ2-7; 9 bases fit TRBD1. CDR1 is LNHDA, CDR2 SQIVND, per germline (reference sequence). The CDR3 is made up of 14 amino acids. V shed 5 bases, J shed 2 bases, and the junction held 4 bases outside the gene matches. This CDR3 is CASSYGQGPYEQYF. The CDR3 DNA follows: TGTGCCAGTAGTTACGGACAGGGGCCCTACGAGCAGTACTTC.

Comment on this clone: The sample has other DNA sequences that encode this CDR3 too. The CDR3 is CASSLESETQYF. CDR3 nucleotides: TGTGCCAGCAGCTTAGAATCGGAGACCCAGTACTTC. This chain connects TRBV7-9 to TRBJ2-5, with D hard to call. Trimming pared 1 base from V and 5 bases from J, leaving 5 bases between. Germline CDR1 and CDR2: SEHNR and FQNEAQ (reference sequence). The CDR3 totals 12 residues.

DNA for the CDR3: TGTGCCAGCAGCTGGGTGCCCCCCAGGGCTTTCTTT. It encodes CASSWVPPRAFF. The chain is built from TRBV7-9 and TRBJ1-1; D unresolved. V lost 4 bases to trimming and J lost 11 bases, with 14 bases between them. From germline, CDR1 is SEHNR and CDR2 FQNEAQ (reference sequence). The CDR3 contains 12 residues.

The rearrangement uses TRBV6-4 and TRBJ2-2; perhaps TRBD2 as D (5 bases). Trimming took off 0 bases at V and 1 base at J, with 12 bases between the two ends. Germline V gene sequence: CDR1 MRHNA, CDR2 SNTAGT. This CDR3 has 17 amino acids. The DNA for the CDR3 is TGTGCCAGCAGTGACTCGAGAGGGAAGGGGAACACCGGGGAGCTGTTTTTT. Protein product: CASSDSRGKGNTGELFF.

This rearrangement joins TRBV4-3 to TRBJ2-4; 11 nucleotides line up with TRBD1. The length of the CDR3 is 13 residues. CDR1 LGHNA and CDR2 YSLEER come from the germline V gene. Trimming removed 3 bases from V and 9 bases from J; junction bases left unmatched: 1. The DNA for the CDR3 is TGCGCCAGCAGCCAGGGACAGGGGGGCATTCAGTACTTC. As protein: CASSQGQGGIQYF.

The rearrangement links TRBV13 to TRBJ1-1, with TRBD1 as a possible D gene (6 bases). There are 14 residues in the CDR3. Germline CDR1 PRHDT, CDR2 FYEKMQ (reference sequence). V was shortened by 5 bases and J by 1 base, with 11 bases between the two germline ends. The CDR3 coding sequence is TGTGCCAGCAGCGAGCCGGACAGGAACACTGAAGCTTTCTTT. Residues: CASSEPDRNTEAFF.

This chain's CDR3 is CASSVVGGEEQYF. The CDR3 nucleotides are TGTGCCAGCAGCGTCGTCGGAGGGGAGGAGCAGTACTTC. The chain recombines TRBV9 with TRBJ2-7, with D possibly being TRBD2 (6 bases). Germline-derived CDR1 and CDR2 are SGDLS and YYNGEE. Trimming took 2 bases from V and 7 from J, leaving 13 bases between them. The CDR3 consists of 13 residues.

The chain employs TRBV10-3 and TRBJ2-1; D remains unclear. Germline V gives CDR1 ENHRY, CDR2 SYGVKD. Trimming stripped 3 bases from V and 0 bases from J, with 9 bases between. This CDR3 is 15 amino acids long. CDR3 loop: CAISDYPSSYNEQFF. DNA of the CDR3: TGTGCCATCAGTGACTACCCTAGCTCCTACAATGAGCAGTTCTTC.

The rearrangement links TRBV6-1 to TRBJ1-2; TRBD1 agrees at 8 bases. J lost 3 bases, V lost 1 base, and 4 bases had no gene match. Germline V gene sequence: CDR1 MNHNS, CDR2 SASEGT. This CDR3 has 15 amino acids. For the CDR3, the DNA is TGTGCCAGCAGTGAAGTAGGGACAGGTGACTATGGCTACACCTTC. It codes for CASSEVGTGDYGYTF.

The chain carries TRBV28 and TRBJ1-5; weak D call: TRBD1 (5 bases). There are 14 residues in the CDR3. The V end lost 2 bases, the J end lost 9 bases, and 14 bases lay between the germline ends. The germline V gene has CDR1 MDHEN and CDR2 SYDVKM. The CDR3 DNA follows: TGTGCCAGCAGTTTAAAAGGTACAGGACGGCCCCAGCATTTT. Amino acid sequence: CASSLKGTGRPQHF.

V and J are TRBV9 and TRBJ1-2; TRBD1 might be the D (5 bases). Germline CDR1 reads SGDLS; CDR2 reads YYNGEE. The CDR3 sequence is 14 residues long. Deletions cut 3 bases from V and 4 bases from J, with 13 bases between. Here the CDR3 DNA reads TGTGCCAGCAGCGCCTCGGGGGAGGGCTATGGCTACACCTTC. It codes for CASSASGEGYGYTF.

The chain links TRBV13 to TRBJ2-5, with TRBD2 as a possible D gene (6 bases). In germline, CDR1 is PRHDT, CDR2 FYEKMQ (reference sequence). V was pared by 5 bases and J by 1 base, with 11 bases between. CDR3 size: 14 residues. The CDR3 sequence is CASSRQGGQETQYF. The CDR3 DNA sequence: TGTGCCAGCAGCCGTCAGGGAGGCCAAGAGACCCAGTACTTC.

The chain uses TRBV19 and TRBJ2-1, with D uncertain. Trimming took 6 bases from V and 5 from J, leaving 17 bases between them. In germline, CDR1 is LNHDA, CDR2 SQIVND (reference sequence). The CDR3 has 15 residues. For the CDR3, the DNA is TGTGCCAGTAGAAAGACTCTCGAGGATAACAATGAGCAGTTCTTC. Its protein is CASRKTLEDNNEQFF. Full variable domain (outside the CDR3, taken from reference TRBV19 and TRBJ2-1): DGGITQSPKYLFRKEGQNVTLSCEQNLNHDAMYWYRQDPGQGLRLIYYSQIVNDFQKGDIAEGYSVSREKKESFPLTVTSAQKNPTAFYLCASRKTLEDNNEQFFGPGTRLTVL.

This chain connects TRBV30 to TRBJ2-7; no clear D gene. From germline, CDR1 is GTSNPN and CDR2 SVGIG (reference sequence). With 0 bases removed from V and 7 bases from J, the gap between germline ends came to 10 bases. This CDR3 has 12 residues. CDR3 nucleotides: TGTGCCTGGAGTGTAACCGAGAATGAGCAGTACTTC. Translation: CAWSVTENEQYF.